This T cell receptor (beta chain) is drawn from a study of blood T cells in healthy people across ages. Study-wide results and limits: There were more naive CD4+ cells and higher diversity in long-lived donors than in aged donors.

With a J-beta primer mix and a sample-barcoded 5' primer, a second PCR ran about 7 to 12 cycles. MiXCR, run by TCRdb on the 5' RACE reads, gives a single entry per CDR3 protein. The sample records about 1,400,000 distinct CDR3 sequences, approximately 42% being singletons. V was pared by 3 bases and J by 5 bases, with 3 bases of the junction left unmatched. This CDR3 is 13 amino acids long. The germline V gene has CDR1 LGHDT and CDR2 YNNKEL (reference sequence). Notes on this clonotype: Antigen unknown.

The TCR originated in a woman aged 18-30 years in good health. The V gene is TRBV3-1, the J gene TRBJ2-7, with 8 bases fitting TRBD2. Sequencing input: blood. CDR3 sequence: CASSHLAGHEQYF. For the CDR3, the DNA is TGTGCCAGCAGCCACTTAGCGGGACACGAGCAGTACTTC.